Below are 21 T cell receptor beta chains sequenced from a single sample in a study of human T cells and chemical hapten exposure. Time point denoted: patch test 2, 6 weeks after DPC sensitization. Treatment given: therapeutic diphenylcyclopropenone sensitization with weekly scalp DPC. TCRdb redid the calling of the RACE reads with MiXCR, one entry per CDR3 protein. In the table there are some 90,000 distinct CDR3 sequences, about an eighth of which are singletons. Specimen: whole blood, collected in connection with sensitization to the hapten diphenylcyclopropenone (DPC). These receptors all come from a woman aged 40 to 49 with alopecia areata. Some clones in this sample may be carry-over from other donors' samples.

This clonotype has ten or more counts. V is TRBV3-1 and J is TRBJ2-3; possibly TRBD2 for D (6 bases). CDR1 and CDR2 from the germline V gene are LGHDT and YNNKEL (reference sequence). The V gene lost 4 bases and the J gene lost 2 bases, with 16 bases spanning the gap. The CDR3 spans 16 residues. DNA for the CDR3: TGTGCCAGCAGCCCCAGCCGGGACTTTTACACAGATACGCAGTATTTT. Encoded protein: CASSPSRDFYTDTQYF.

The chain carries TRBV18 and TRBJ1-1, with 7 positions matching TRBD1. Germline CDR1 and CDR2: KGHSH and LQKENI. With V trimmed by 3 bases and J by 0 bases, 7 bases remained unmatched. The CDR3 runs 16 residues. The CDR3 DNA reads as TGTGCCAGCTCACCTGTGACAGGGCATATGAACACTGAAGCTTTCTTT. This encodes CASSPVTGHMNTEAFF. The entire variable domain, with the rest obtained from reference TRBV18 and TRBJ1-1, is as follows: NAGVMQNPRHLVRRRGQEARLRCSPMKGHSHVYWYRQLPEEGLKFMVYLQKENIIDESGMPKERFSAEFPKEGPSILRIQQVVRGDSAAYFCASSPVTGHMNTEAFFGQGTRLTVV.

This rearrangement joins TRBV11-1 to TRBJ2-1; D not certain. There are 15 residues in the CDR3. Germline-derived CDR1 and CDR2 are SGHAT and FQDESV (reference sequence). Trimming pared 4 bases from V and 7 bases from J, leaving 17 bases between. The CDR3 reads CASSSFGPSGNEQFF. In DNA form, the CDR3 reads TGTGCCAGCAGCTCCTTCGGGCCCAGTGGTAATGAGCAGTTCTTC.

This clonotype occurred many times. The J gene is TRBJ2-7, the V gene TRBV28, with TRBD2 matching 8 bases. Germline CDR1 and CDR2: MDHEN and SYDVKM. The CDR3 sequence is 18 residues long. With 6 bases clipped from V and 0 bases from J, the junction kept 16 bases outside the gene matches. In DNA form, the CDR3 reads TGTGCCAGCAGACCTCCGGCGACTAGCGCCGTCCGCTCCTACGAGCAGTACTTC. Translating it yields CASRPPATSAVRSYEQYF. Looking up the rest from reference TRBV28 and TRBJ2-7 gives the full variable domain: DVKVTQSSRYLVKRTGEKVFLECVQDMDHENMFWYRQDPGLGLRLIYFSYDVKMKEKGDIPEGYSVSREKKERFSLILESASTNQTSMYLCASRPPATSAVRSYEQYFGPGTRLTVT.

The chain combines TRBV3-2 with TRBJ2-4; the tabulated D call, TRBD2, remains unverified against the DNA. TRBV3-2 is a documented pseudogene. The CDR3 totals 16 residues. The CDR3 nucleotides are TGTGCCAGCAGCCAAAAGGAGGCGGGGACCAAAAACATTCAGTACTTC. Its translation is CASSQKEAGTKNIQYF.

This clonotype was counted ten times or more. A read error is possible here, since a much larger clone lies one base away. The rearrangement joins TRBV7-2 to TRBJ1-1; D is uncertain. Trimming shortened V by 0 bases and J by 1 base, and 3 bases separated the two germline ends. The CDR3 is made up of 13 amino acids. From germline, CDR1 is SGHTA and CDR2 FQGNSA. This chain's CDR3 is CASSLAGNTEAFF. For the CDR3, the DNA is TGTGCCAGCAGCTTAGCAGGGAACACTGAAGCTTTCTTT.

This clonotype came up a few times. The CDR3 protein is CASPGDTGELFF. The CDR3 DNA reads as TGTGCCAGCCCGGGGGACACCGGGGAGCTGTTTTTT. The chain uses TRBV18 and TRBJ2-2, with D possibly matching TRBD2 (6 bases). V lost 8 bases and J 3 bases, leaving 7 bases between the germline ends. The germline V gene encodes CDR1 KGHSH and CDR2 LQKENI. The CDR3 has 12 residues.

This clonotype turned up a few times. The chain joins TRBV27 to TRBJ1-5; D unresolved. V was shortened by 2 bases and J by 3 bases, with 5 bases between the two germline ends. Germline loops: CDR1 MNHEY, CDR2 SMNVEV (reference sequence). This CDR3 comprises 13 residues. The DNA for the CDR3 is TGTGCCAGCAGTTTAGCCCTCAATCAGCCCCAGCATTTT. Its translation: CASSLALNQPQHF.

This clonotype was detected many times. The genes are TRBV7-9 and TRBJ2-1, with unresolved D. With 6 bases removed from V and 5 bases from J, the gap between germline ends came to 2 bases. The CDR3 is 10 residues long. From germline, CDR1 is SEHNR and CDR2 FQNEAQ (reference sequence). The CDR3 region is CASSNNEQFF. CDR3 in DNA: TGTGCCAGCAGTAACAATGAGCAGTTCTTC. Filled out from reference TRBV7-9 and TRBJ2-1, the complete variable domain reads DTGVSQNPRHKITKRGQNVTFRCDPISEHNRLYWYRQTLGQGPEFLTYFQNEAQLEKSRLLSDRFSAERPKGSFSTLEIQRTEQGDSAMYLCASSNNEQFFGPGTRLTVL.

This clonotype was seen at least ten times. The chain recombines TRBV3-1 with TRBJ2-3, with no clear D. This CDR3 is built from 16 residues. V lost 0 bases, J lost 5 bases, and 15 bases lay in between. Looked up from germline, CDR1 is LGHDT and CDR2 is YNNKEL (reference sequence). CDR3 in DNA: TGTGCCAGCAGCCAAGAAAGGGTCACAGAGCGAGATACGCAGTATTTT. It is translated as CASSQERVTERDTQYF.

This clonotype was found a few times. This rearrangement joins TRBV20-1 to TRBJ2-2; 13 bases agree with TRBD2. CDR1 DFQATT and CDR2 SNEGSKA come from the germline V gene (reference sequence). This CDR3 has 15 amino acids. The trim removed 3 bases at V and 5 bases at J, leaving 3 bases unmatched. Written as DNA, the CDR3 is TGCAGTGCTAGGGGACTAGCGGGACGGACCGGGGAGCTGTTTTTT. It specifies CSARGLAGRTGELFF.

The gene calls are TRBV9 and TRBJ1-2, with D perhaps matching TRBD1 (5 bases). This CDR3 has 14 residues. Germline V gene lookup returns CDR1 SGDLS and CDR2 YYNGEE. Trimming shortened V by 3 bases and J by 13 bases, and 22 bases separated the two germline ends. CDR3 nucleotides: TGTGCCAGCAGCGGAGCCTCCGCTACGGGGGACTGCACCTTC. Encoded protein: CASSGASATGDCTF. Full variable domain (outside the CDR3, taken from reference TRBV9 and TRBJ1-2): DSGVTQTPKHLITATGQRVTLRCSPRSGDLSVYWYQQSLDQGLQFLIQYYNGEERAKGNILERFSAQQFPDLHSELNLSSLELGDSALYFCASSGASATGDCTFGSGTRLTVV.

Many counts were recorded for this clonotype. CDR3 amino acids: CSASPEAHEQYF. The CDR3 coding sequence is TGCAGTGCTAGTCCAGAGGCGCACGAGCAGTACTTC. The gene calls are TRBV20-1 and TRBJ2-7; D gene ambiguous. Germline-derived CDR1 and CDR2 are DFQATT and SNEGSKA (reference sequence). CDR3 length equals 12 residues. Trimming left V 3 bases short and J 5 bases short, with 11 bases between.

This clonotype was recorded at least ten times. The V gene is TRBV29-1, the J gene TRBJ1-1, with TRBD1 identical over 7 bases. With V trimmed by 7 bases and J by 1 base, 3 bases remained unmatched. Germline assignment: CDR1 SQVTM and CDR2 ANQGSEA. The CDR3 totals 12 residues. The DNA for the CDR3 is TGCAGCGGGGGACAGACGAACACTGAAGCTTTCTTT. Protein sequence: CSGGQTNTEAFF.

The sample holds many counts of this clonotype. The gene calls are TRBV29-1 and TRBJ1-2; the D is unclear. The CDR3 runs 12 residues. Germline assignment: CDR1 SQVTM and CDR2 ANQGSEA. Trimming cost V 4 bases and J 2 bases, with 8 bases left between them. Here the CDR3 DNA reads TGCAGCGTTGCGGCACCAAACTATGGCTACACCTTC. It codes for CSVAAPNYGYTF.

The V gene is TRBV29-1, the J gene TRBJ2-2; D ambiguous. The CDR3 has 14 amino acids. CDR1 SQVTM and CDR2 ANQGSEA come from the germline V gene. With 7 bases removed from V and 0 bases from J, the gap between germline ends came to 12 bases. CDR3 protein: CSARESSNTGELFF. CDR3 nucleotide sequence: TGCAGCGCCAGAGAGAGTTCGAACACCGGGGAGCTGTTTTTT.

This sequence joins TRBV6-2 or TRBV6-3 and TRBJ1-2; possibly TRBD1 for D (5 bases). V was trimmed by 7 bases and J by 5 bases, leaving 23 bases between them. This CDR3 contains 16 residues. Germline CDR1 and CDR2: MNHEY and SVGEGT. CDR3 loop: CASKPGLRGARYGYTF. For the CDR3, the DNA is TGTGCCAGCAAACCCGGGCTACGAGGGGCACGATATGGCTACACCTTC.

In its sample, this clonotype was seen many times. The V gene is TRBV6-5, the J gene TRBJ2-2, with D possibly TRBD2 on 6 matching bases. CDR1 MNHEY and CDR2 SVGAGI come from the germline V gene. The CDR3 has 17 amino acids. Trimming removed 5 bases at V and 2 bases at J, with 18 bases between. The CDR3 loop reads CASSKSPGLLNTGELFF. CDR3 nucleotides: TGTGCCAGCAGTAAATCTCCGGGACTTCTAAACACCGGGGAGCTGTTTTTT.

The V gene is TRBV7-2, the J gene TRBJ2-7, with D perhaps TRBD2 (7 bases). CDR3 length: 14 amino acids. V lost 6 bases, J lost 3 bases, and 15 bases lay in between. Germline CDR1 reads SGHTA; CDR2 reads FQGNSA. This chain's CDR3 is CASRGGRTGYEQYF. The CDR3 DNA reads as TGTGCCAGCAGGGGGGGGCGGACCGGCTACGAGCAGTACTTC.

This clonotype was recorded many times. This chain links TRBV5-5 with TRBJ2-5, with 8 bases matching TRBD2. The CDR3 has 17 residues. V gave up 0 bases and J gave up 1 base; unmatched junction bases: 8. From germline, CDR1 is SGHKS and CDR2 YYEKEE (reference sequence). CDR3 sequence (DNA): TGTGCCAGCAGCTTGGCCCTTCGGGGGGGTGTCCAAGAGACCCAGTACTTC. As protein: CASSLALRGGVQETQYF.

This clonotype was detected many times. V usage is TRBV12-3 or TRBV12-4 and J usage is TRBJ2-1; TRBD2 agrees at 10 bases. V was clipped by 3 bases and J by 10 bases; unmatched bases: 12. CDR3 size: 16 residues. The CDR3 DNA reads TGTGCCAGCAGTTTTTCCGCTAGCGGGAGATCGGGGGAGCAGTTCTTC. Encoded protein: CASSFSASGRSGEQFF.